This TCR beta chain was sequenced in a study of shared clonotypes between healthy human individuals. This CDR3 has 12 amino acids. Per the germline V gene, CDR1 is SQVTM and CDR2 is ANQGSEA. Across several immunoSEQ plates, the genomic DNA of each subset was split evenly. TCRdb keeps only in-frame clones here, not all; method: immunoSEQ multiplex PCR. The sample lists fewer than 600,000 clones, about 74% occurring once. Study-wide findings and caveats: Measured sharing among donors was expected to vary with sequencing depth.

Remarks on this clone: Its matching antigen is unknown.

The specimen was PBMCs. The TCR originated in a woman in her thirties or forties in good health. Some clones in this sample may be carry-over from other donors' samples. J is TRBJ2-5 and V is TRBV29-1; D is perhaps TRBD2 (7 bases). The CDR3: CSAVRGGETQYF. CDR3 bases: TGCAGTGCGGTCAGGGGAGGGGAGACCCAGTACTTC.